These T cell receptor beta chains were read from a single sample in a study of blood T cell repertoires in COVID-19. Assay: immunoSEQ multiplex PCR; the TCRdb copy retains only in-frame clones and omits some. The sample has under 150,000 clones, 85% seen once. Sequencing was done on a sample of peripheral blood. The receptors here all came from a man older than 75 with acute or convalescent COVID-19. Both conserved end residues are part of each CDR3. The order of the fields is V gene, CDR3 length, CDR3 protein.

v_gene: TRBV20-1
len: 13
CDR3aa: CSASFSQDTEAFF

v_gene: TRBV27
len: 16
CDR3aa: CASSLVGTRSNQPQHF

v_gene: TRBV5-1
len: 14
CDR3aa: CASSSGGSGNTIYF

v_gene: TRBV7-9
len: 15
CDR3aa: CASSLSGTLTHEQYF

v_gene: TRBV5-5
len: 15
CDR3aa: CASSLATASTYEQYF

v_gene: TRBV6-5
len: 14
CDR3aa: CASSDLTRPTEAFF

v_gene: TRBV6-4
len: 14
CDR3aa: CASSPSTGNQPQHF

v_gene: TRBV6-5
len: 16
CDR3aa: CASSSTGTSGQETQYF

v_gene: TRBV7-3
len: 14
CDR3aa: CASSRQGATDTQYF

v_gene: TRBV28
len: 13
CDR3aa: CASSLQQVYGYTF

v_gene: TRBV7-9
len: 14
CDR3aa: CASSLRDTNYGYTF

v_gene: TRBV5-1
len: 15
CDR3aa: CASQDNPFSGNTIYF

v_gene: TRBV2
len: 15
CDR3aa: CASSESGQGAYGYTF

v_gene: TRBV2
len: 13
CDR3aa: CASRDGGYNEQFF

v_gene: TRBV9
len: 12
CDR3aa: CASSVGQGGYTF

v_gene: TRBV19
len: 14
CDR3aa: CASSIRAGGTEAFF

v_gene: TRBV5-8
len: 14
CDR3aa: CASSLGTALYEQYF

v_gene: TRBV7-3
len: 17
CDR3aa: CASSSRSGFPVNTEAFF

v_gene: TRBV28
len: 12
CDR3aa: CASSLYRNEQFF

v_gene: TRBV6-2/TRBV6-3
len: 15
CDR3aa: CASSKTSGSYNEQFF

v_gene: TRBV19
len: 15
CDR3aa: CASRFTGSGANVLTF

v_gene: TRBV6-5
len: 12
CDR3aa: CASSYRGYGYTF

v_gene: TRBV5-4
len: 15
CDR3aa: CASSPSTLAVHEQYF

v_gene: TRBV11-2
len: 15
CDR3aa: CASSLAAQGPYEQYF

v_gene: TRBV13
len: 14
CDR3aa: CASSLGRVIEPQHF

v_gene: TRBV28
len: 12
CDR3aa: CASSTRQETQYF

v_gene: TRBV29-1
len: 13
CDR3aa: CSVELTGGTEAFF

v_gene: TRBV30
len: 15
CDR3aa: CAWSGTSRGLGPLHF